This T cell receptor (beta chain) was captured in a study of T cell responses to AZD1222 COVID-19 vaccine. About the research overall: Second-dose intervals of approximately 4 or approximately 12 weeks were pooled. Overall study findings and caveats: Only a handful of people who got AZD1222 tested seropositive at baseline.

Measured with immunoSEQ multiplex PCR; TCRdb has only the in-frame clones, and not every one. The sample has around 99,000 clones, approximately 90% seen once. V gave up 0 bases and J gave up 5 bases, with 17 bases separating them. CDR1 is SGHRS and CDR2 is YFSETQ in the germline V gene. This CDR3 is built from 16 residues. Worth noting for this clone: What it binds is unknown.

The rearrangement joins TRBV5-1 to TRBJ2-5, with D possibly being TRBD2 (6 bases). Specimen: peripheral blood, collected on day 0 of AZD1222 vaccination. The receptor's source is an adult in good health. CDR3 nucleotides: TGCGCCAGCAGCTTGGAATCAGTCTCGGGGGTCGAGACCCAGTACTTC. It yields the protein CASSLESVSGVETQYF.